The clone carrying this TCR beta chain was observed once. The method was immunoSEQ multiplex PCR; TCRdb's version includes in-frame clones alone and lacks a portion of them. The sample lists 160,000 or so clones, roughly 77% occurring once. The data derive from a study of blood T cell repertoires in COVID-19. This clonotype was sampled from a human donor in a cohort sampled during active COVID-19. Sequencing input: peripheral blood.

CDR3 loop: CASSQFLGKQFF. The CDR3 DNA sequence: TGTGCCAGCAGCCAGTTTCTGGGCAAGCAGTTCTTC. The rearrangement uses TRBV3-1 (or the pseudogene TRBV3-2) and TRBJ2-1; D is undetermined. Germline V lookup: CDR1 LGHDT, CDR2 YNNKEL (reference sequence). The CDR3 is 12 amino acids. V was clipped by 3 bases and J by 11 bases, with 11 bases between them.